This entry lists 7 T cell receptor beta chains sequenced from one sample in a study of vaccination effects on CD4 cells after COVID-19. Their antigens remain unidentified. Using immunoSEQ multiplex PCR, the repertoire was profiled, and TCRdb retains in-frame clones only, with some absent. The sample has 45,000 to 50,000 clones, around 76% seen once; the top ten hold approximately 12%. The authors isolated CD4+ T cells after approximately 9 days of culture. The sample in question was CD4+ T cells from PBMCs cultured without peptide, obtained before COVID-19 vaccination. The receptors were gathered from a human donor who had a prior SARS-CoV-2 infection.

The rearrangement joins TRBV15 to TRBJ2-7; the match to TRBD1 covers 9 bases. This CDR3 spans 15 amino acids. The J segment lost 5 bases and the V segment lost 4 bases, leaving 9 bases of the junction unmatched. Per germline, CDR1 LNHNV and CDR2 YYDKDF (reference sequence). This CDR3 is CATSTRDRVFDEQYF. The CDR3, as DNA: TGTGCCACCAGCACCCGGGACAGGGTATTCGACGAGCAGTACTTC.

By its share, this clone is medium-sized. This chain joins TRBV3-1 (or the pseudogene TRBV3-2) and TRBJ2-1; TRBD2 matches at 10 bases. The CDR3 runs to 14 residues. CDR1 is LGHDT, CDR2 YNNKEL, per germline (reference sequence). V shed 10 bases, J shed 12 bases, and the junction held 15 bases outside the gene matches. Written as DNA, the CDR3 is TGTGCCACCAATCCAGGAGTGAGCGGGAGGGGGCAGTTCTTC. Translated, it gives CATNPGVSGRGQFF.

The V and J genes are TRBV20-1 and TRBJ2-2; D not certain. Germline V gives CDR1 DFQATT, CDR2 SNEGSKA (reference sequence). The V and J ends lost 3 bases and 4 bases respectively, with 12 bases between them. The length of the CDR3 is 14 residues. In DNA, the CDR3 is TGCAGTGCTAGTCCTCAAAGGGTCACCGGGGAGCTGTTTTTT. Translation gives CSASPQRVTGELFF.

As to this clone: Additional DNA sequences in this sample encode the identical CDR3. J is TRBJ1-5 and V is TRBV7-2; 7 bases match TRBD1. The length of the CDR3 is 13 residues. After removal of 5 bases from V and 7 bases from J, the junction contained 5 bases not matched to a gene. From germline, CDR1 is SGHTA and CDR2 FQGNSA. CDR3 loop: CASSLRQGQPQHF. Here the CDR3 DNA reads TGTGCCAGCAGCCTAAGACAGGGACAGCCCCAGCATTTT.

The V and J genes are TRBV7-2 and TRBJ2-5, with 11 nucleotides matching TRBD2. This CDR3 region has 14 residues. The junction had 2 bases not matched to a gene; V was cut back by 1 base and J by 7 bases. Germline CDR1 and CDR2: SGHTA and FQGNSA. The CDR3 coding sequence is TGTGCCAGCAGCTTAGAAACTAGCGGGAGGACCCAGTACTTC. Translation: CASSLETSGRTQYF.

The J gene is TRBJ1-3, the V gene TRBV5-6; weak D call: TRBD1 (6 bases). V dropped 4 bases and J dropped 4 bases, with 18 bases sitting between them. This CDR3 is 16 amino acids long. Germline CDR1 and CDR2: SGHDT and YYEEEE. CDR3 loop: CASSLTGSSGGNTIYF. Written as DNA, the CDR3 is TGTGCCAGCAGCCTAACAGGGAGTAGTGGCGGAAACACCATATATTTT. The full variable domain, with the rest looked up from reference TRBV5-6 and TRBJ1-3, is DAGVTQSPTHLIKTRGQQVTLRCSPKSGHDTVSWYQQALGQGPQFIFQYYEEEERQRGNFPDRFSGHQFPNYSSELNVNALLLGDSALYLCASSLTGSSGGNTIYFGEGSWLTVV.

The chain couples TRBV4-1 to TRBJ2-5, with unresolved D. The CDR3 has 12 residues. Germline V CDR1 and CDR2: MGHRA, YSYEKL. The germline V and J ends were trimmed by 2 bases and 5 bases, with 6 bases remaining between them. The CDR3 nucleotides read TGCGCCAGCAGCCAACCGAGGGAGACCCAGTACTTC. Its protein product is CASSQPRETQYF.